The T cell receptor beta chain under discussion was sequenced for a study of Ad26.COV2.S vaccination and SARS-CoV-2 variants. Study context: Once, or twice with 56 days between doses, Ad26.COV2.S was given intramuscularly. Whole-study results and caveats: Measurement of non-spike TCR breadth gave similar results in vaccine and placebo recipients.

As regards this clone: Its antigen is still unknown.

The CDR3 is made up of 15 amino acids. Germline V gives CDR1 SNHLY, CDR2 FYNNEI. V trimming: 3 bases; J trimming: 4 bases; junction bases outside the gene matches: 7. Treatment specified: about 20 received Ad26.COV2.S at low or high dose, single or two shots; 5 received placebo; per-sample allocation not given. Material that was analyzed had been drawn on day 63 after the first vaccine or placebo injection. Libraries were prepared by immunoSEQ multiplex PCR; TCRdb keeps only in-frame clonotypes and omits some of them. The sample lists approximately 420,000 clones; approximately 86% were seen once. The sample in question was peripheral blood, obtained in a trial of Ad26.COV2.S vaccine versus placebo. The TCR was taken from a person aged 18-65 years who received the Ad26.COV2.S COVID-19 vaccine or a placebo. The rearrangement links TRBV2 to TRBJ2-7; 9 nucleotides match TRBD1. CDR3 bases: TGTGCCAGCAGTGAGGCGGGACAGGGTATGTACGAGCAGTACTTC. Amino acids: CASSEAGQGMYEQYF.